A single T cell receptor (beta chain) is shown here with its context. The antigen is unknown. The sample belongs to a study of OX40 agonist ivuxolimab in advanced cancers. About the research overall: Patients treated during dose escalation were battling hepatocellular carcinoma, melanoma, renal cell or head and neck cancer. Study outcomes and limitations: In general, CD8+ T cells held more expanded clones than CD4+ did, on average.

The repertoire was sequenced with immunoSEQ multiplex PCR; TCRdb's copy has only in-frame clones and lacks some. The sample contains under 85,000 clones, around 84% of which appear only once. The CDR3 has 14 amino acids. Germline lookup yields CDR1 SGHNT and CDR2 YENEEA. Trimming left V 2 bases short and J 5 bases short, with 10 bases between. This chain links TRBV11-3 with TRBJ2-1, with D hard to call. This specimen was CD4+ or CD8+ T cells sorted from blood, taken in a trial of the OX40 agonist ivuxolimab. This receptor was taken from an adult with an advanced solid tumor such as melanoma, head and neck, liver or kidney cancer. Here the CDR3 DNA reads TGTGCCAGCAGCTTACGGGCCTACGACAATGAGCAGTTCTTC. Translated: CASSLRAYDNEQFF.